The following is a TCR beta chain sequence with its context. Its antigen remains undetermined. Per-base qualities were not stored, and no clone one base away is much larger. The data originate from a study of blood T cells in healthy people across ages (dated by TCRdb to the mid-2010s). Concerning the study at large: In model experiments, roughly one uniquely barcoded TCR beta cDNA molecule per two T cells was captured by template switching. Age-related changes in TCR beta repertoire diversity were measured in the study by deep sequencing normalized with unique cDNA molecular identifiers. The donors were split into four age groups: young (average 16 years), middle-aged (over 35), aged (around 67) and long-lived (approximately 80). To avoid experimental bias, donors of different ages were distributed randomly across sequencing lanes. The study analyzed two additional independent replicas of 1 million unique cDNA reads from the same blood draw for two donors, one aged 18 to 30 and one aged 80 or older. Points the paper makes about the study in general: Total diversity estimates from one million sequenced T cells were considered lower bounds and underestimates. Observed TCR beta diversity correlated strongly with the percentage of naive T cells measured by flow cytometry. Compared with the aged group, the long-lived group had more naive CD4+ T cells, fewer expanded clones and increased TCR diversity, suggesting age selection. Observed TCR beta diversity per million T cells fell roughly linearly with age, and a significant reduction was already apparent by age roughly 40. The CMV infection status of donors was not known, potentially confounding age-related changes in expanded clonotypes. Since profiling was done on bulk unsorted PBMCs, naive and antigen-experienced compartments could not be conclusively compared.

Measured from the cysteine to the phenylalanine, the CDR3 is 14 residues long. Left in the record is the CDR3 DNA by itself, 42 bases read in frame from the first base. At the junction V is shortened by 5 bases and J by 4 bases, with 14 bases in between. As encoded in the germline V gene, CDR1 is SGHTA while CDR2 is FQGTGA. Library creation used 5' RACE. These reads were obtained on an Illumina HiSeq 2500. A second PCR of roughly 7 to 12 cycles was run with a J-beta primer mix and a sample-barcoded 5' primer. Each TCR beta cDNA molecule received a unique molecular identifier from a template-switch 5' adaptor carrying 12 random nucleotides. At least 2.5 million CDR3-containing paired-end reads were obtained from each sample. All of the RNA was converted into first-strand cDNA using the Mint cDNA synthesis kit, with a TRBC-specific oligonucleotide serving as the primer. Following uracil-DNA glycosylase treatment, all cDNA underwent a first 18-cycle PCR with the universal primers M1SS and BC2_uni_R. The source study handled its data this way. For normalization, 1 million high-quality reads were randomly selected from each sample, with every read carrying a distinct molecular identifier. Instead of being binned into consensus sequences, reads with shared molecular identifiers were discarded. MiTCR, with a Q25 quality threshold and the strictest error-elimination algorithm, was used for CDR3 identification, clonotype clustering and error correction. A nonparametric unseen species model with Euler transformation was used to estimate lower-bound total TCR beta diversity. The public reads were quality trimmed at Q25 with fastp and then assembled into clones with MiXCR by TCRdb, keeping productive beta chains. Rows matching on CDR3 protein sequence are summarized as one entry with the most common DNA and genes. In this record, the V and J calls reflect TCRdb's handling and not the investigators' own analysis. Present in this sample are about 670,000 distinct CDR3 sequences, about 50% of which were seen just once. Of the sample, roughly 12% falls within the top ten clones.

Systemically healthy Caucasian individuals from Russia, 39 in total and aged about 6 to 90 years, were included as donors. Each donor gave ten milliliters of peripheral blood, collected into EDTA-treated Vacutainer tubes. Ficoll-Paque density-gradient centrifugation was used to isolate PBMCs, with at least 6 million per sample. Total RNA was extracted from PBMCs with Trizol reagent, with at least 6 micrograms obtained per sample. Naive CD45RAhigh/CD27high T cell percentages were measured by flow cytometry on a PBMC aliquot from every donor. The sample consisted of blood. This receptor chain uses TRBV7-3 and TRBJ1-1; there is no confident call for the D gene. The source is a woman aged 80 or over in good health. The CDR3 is CASSPGSSSTEAFF. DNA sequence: TGTGCCAGCAGCCCGGGATCCTCGAGCACTGAAGCTTTCTTT.